This passage covers 23 T cell receptor beta chains from one sample sequenced in a study of blood T cell repertoires in COVID-19 (dated by TCRdb to 2020 to 2022). Library preparation used the immunoSEQ multiplex PCR assay. The table was pulled from immuneACCESS by TCRdb, which kept in-frame rearrangements only. Such tables lose some clones; where checked, under half of the loss comes from unresolved V genes, and the rest has no known cause. This sample comprises 150,000 to 200,000 clones, almost 80% of them detected only once. Clones ranked in the top ten supply less than 30% of the sample. Sequenced material: peripheral blood. Source of these receptors: a woman aged 70-85 years with acute or convalescent COVID-19.

This chain uses TRBV29-1 with TRBJ2-5, with D perhaps TRBD1 (5 bases). Germline V lookup: CDR1 SQVTM, CDR2 ANQGSEA. The CDR3 covers 14 residues. Trimming left V 3 bases short and J 0 bases short, with 11 bases between. The CDR3 region is CSVDPDKYQETQYF. In DNA form, the CDR3 reads TGCAGCGTTGATCCGGACAAGTACCAAGAGACCCAGTACTTC.

The chain employs TRBV29-1 and TRBJ2-2; 15 bases line up with TRBD2. V was pared by 4 bases and J by 4 bases, with 7 bases of the junction left unmatched. The CDR3 extends over 17 amino acids. Germline assignment: CDR1 SQVTM and CDR2 ANQGSEA. The CDR3: CSVAGTSGRTGTGELFF. The CDR3 DNA reads TGCAGCGTTGCCGGGACTAGCGGGAGGACGGGCACCGGGGAGCTGTTTTTT.

This clone came up many times. The chain couples TRBV14 to TRBJ2-7; weak D call: TRBD1 (5 bases). Germline V gene sequence: CDR1 SGHDN, CDR2 FVKESK. V was pared by 4 bases and J by 2 bases, with 12 bases between. CDR3 size: 14 residues. This CDR3 reads CASSRPGIAYEQYF. CDR3 bases: TGTGCCAGCAGCCGCCCAGGGATCGCCTACGAGCAGTACTTC.

This clone appeared many times. The gene calls are TRBV5-1 and TRBJ1-2; D may be TRBD1 (6 bases). Germline V gene sequence: CDR1 SGHRS, CDR2 YFSETQ. V shed 0 bases and J shed 5 bases, with 11 bases lying between them. The CDR3 has 14 amino acids. CDR3: CASSLDGGAYGYTF. In DNA form, the CDR3 reads TGCGCCAGCAGCTTGGATGGGGGGGCTTATGGCTACACCTTC.

This chain joins TRBV27 and TRBJ1-2; 11 bases map to TRBD1. The CDR3 covers 13 residues. Losses at the gene ends were 6 bases for V and 9 bases for J; bases not matched to a gene: 6. Germline-derived CDR1 and CDR2 are MNHEY and SMNVEV (reference sequence). This CDR3 reads CASSWDRGLRYTF. The CDR3 DNA sequence: TGTGCCAGCAGCTGGGACAGGGGGTTGCGCTACACCTTC.

This rearrangement joins TRBV1 to TRBJ2-6; the table assigns TRBD1, which was not confirmed against the DNA. TRBV1 is a known pseudogene. This CDR3 contains 18 residues. The CDR3 loop reads CTSIPGDREKSGANVLTF. CDR3 sequence (DNA): TGCACCAGCATACCGGGGGACAGGGAGAAATCTGGGGCCAACGTCCTGACTTTC.

J is TRBJ1-3 and V is TRBV7-9; D unclear. The CDR3 spans 15 residues. V was pared by 0 bases and J by 0 bases, with 6 bases between. Per the germline V gene, CDR1 is SEHNR and CDR2 is FQNEAQ (reference sequence). The CDR3 loop is CASSLATSSGNTIYF. The CDR3 DNA follows: TGTGCCAGCAGCTTAGCCACGAGCTCTGGAAACACCATATATTTT.

The V and J genes are TRBV18 and TRBJ1-3; TRBD1 matches at 8 bases. Germline V gene data show CDR1 as KGHSH and CDR2 as LQKENI. J was trimmed by 4 bases and V by 1 base; bases with no gene match: 6. The CDR3 is made up of 16 amino acids. CDR3 sequence: CASSPRNRGTGNTIYF. CDR3 coding DNA: TGTGCCAGCTCACCACGAAACAGGGGGACCGGAAACACCATATATTTT.

In this sample, this clone turned up a few times. The V call is TRBV18, the J call TRBJ1-2; no firm D call. This CDR3 has 14 amino acids. Trimming cost V 2 bases and J 3 bases, with 10 bases left between them. Germline V gene sequence: CDR1 KGHSH, CDR2 LQKENI. CDR3 region: CASSPLTGDYGYTF. CDR3 in DNA: TGTGCCAGCTCACCATTGACCGGGGACTATGGCTACACCTTC.

The chain links TRBV5-1 to TRBJ2-5, with a weak D call TRBD1 (6 bases). Trimming shortened V by 4 bases and J by 0 bases, and 16 bases separated the two germline ends. Germline values: CDR1 SGHRS, CDR2 YFSETQ. The CDR3 length is 16 residues. As DNA, the CDR3 is TGCGCCAGCAGCACGGCAGGGGCGCAGTACCAAGAGACCCAGTACTTC. Protein sequence: CASSTAGAQYQETQYF.

V gene TRBV7-2 combines with J gene TRBJ2-7; 7 bases map to TRBD2. Germline trimming cut 5 bases from V and 3 bases from J; bases unmatched to any gene: 7. Germline-derived CDR1 and CDR2 are SGHTA and FQGNSA. This CDR3 comprises 14 residues. This chain's CDR3 is CASSPGLVSYEQYF. DNA for the CDR3: TGTGCCAGCAGCCCTGGACTAGTTAGCTACGAGCAGTACTTC. Based on the CDR3 plus reference TRBV7-2 and TRBJ2-7, the full variable domain is GAGVSQSPSNKVTEKGKDVELRCDPISGHTALYWYRQSLGQGLEFLIYFQGNSAPDKSGLPSDRFSAERTGGSVSTLTIQRTQQEDSAVYLCASSPGLVSYEQYFGPGTRLTVT.

The chain has TRBV29-1 and TRBJ2-6; D not resolved. The CDR3 has 12 residues. Trimming left V 3 bases short and J 3 bases short, with 3 bases between. Germline V gene lookup returns CDR1 SQVTM and CDR2 ANQGSEA. The CDR3, as DNA: TGCAGCGTTGACCTTGGGGCCAACGTCCTGACTTTC. The encoded protein is CSVDLGANVLTF.

This rearrangement joins TRBV10-3 to TRBJ2-1; D not certain. The CDR3 loop spans 14 amino acids. Germline-derived CDR1 and CDR2 are ENHRY and SYGVKD. V was cut by 4 bases and J by 8 bases, with 15 bases left in between. The CDR3 DNA is TGTGCCATCAGTGCGACCAGTCCAGGCGATGAGCAGTTCTTC. Translation: CAISATSPGDEQFF.

The chain recombines TRBV3-1 (or the pseudogene TRBV3-2) with TRBJ2-1; D is undetermined. Trimming took 4 bases from V and 1 from J, leaving 5 bases between them. The CDR3 runs 13 residues. Germline values: CDR1 LGHDT, CDR2 YNNKEL (reference sequence). In DNA form, the CDR3 reads TGTGCCAGCAGCCCGCAGTCCTACAATGAGCAGTTCTTC. Amino acids: CASSPQSYNEQFF.

This clone was seen a handful of times. This rearrangement joins TRBV6-4 to TRBJ1-2, with D maybe TRBD1 (5 bases). Germline-derived CDR1 and CDR2 are MRHNA and SNTAGT. CDR3 length equals 12 residues. V lost 6 bases to trimming and J lost 8 bases, with 13 bases between them. CDR3 bases: TGTGCCAGCAGACATCCGTGGGGCGGCTACACCTTC. As protein: CASRHPWGGYTF.

This chain uses TRBV10-3 with TRBJ2-7; no firm D call. V dropped 2 bases and J dropped 5 bases, with 10 bases sitting between them. Germline CDR1 reads ENHRY; CDR2 reads SYGVKD. This CDR3 contains 13 residues. The DNA for the CDR3 is TGTGCCATCAGTGAGCTGGCAGGAAACGAGCAGTACTTC. Translation: CAISELAGNEQYF.

The chain uses TRBV5-1 and TRBJ2-4; TRBD2 might be the D (6 bases). Trimming removed 4 bases at V and 2 bases at J, with 16 bases between. This CDR3 contains 16 residues. Germline assignment: CDR1 SGHRS and CDR2 YFSETQ. Written as DNA, the CDR3 is TGCGCCAGCAGCCCGTGGGGGGATTTGACCAAAAACATTCAGTACTTC. It specifies CASSPWGDLTKNIQYF.

The rearrangement uses TRBV20-1 and TRBJ2-1, with D possibly being TRBD2 (5 bases). The CDR3 is 10 residues long. CDR1 and CDR2 from the germline V gene are DFQATT and SNEGSKA (reference sequence). V lost 6 bases, J lost 15 bases, and 15 bases lay in between. CDR3 loop: CSAGESRRFF. CDR3 DNA sequence: TGCAGTGCCGGGGAGTCTAGGAGGTTCTTC.

This clone was observed a few times. The chain links TRBV20-1 to TRBJ1-5; D is uncertain. The CDR3 covers 11 residues. Germline-derived CDR1 and CDR2 are DFQATT and SNEGSKA (reference sequence). V was pared by 5 bases and J by 9 bases, with 11 bases between. CDR3 in amino acids: CSAPKSGPQHF. The CDR3 nucleotides read TGCAGTGCTCCCAAGAGTGGGCCCCAGCATTTT.

The rearrangement links TRBV12-5 to TRBJ2-7; possibly TRBD1 for D (5 bases). In germline, CDR1 is LGHNT, CDR2 FRNRAP. The CDR3 loop spans 13 amino acids. Trimming stripped 3 bases from V and 0 bases from J, with 6 bases between. The CDR3 loop is CASGLGDSYEQYF. The CDR3 bases are TGTGCTAGTGGTTTAGGGGACTCCTACGAGCAGTACTTC.

The rearrangement joins TRBV9 to TRBJ2-7; the D gene is possibly TRBD2 (5 bases). CDR1 is SGDLS, CDR2 YYNGEE, per germline. There are 12 residues in the CDR3. V was cut by 9 bases and J by 0 bases, with 10 bases left in between. The DNA of the CDR3 is TGTGCCACCCCAGAGGGCTCCTACGAGCAGTACTTC. Its protein product is CATPEGSYEQYF.

This chain connects TRBV5-1 to TRBJ2-7; 8 positions agree with TRBD2. This CDR3 is 15 amino acids long. CDR1 is SGHRS, CDR2 YFSETQ, per germline. The V and J ends lost 5 bases and 1 base, in that order; junction bases with no gene match: 8. The DNA of the CDR3 is TGCGCCAGCAGACGTAGCGGGACAAATTCCTACGAGCAGTACTTC. Protein product: CASRRSGTNSYEQYF.

The chain joins TRBV3-1 (or the pseudogene TRBV3-2) to TRBJ2-2; 8 nucleotides match TRBD2. The germline V gene has CDR1 LGHDT and CDR2 YNNKEL (reference sequence). This CDR3 is 18 amino acids long. The trim removed 3 bases at V and 3 bases at J, leaving 12 bases unmatched. The CDR3 DNA sequence: TGTGCCAGCAGCCATTTTGGGGCGGGAGGTCTGTACACCGGGGAGCTGTTTTTT. This codes for CASSHFGAGGLYTGELFF.